This T cell receptor (beta chain) was identified during a study of cytomegalovirus exposure and HLA in healthy donors. General study findings and limits: Per a later analysis, HLA-associated TCR beta chains showed more clonal expansion than other, equally common TCR beta chains. Listed as cytomegalovirus-associated were 150 or so TCR beta chains. In a later analysis, specific HLA alleles were associated with some 16,000 TCR beta sequences at a 0.05 false discovery rate.

When sampled, the donors appeared nominally healthy, though they likely had unrecorded immune exposures. PCR used 60 Vbeta primers and 13 Jbeta primers. TCRdb's copy holds only in-frame clones and misses some; the assay was immunoSEQ multiplex PCR. The sample holds 200,000 to 250,000 clones, more than 75% seen once. With regard to this clone: No antigen is known for it. Other DNA sequences in this specimen translate into the identical CDR3.

This CDR3 has 13 amino acids. The V segment lost 5 bases and the J segment 5 bases; nucleotides outside the gene matches: 4. In germline, CDR1 is MDHEN, CDR2 SYDVKM. This chain uses TRBV28 with TRBJ2-5; 8 positions match TRBD1. The receptor's source is a male donor in good health and CMV-seronegative. The sequenced sample consisted of PBMCs. For the CDR3, the DNA is TGTGCCAGCAGTACAGGGGGTCGGGAGACCCAGTACTTC. Translated: CASSTGGRETQYF.